This TCR beta chain came from a study of cytomegalovirus exposure and HLA in healthy donors. Study information: Of all 400 or so donors who were genotyped, under 90% belonged to the Caucasian-associated ancestry cluster. Study conclusions and caveats: Looking again later, the authors saw that most CMV-associated TCR beta chains seemed HLA-restricted.

Primers: 60 Vbeta forward and 13 Jbeta reverse. Using immunoSEQ multiplex PCR, the repertoire was profiled, and TCRdb retains in-frame clones only, with some absent. The repertoire holds under 200,000 clones, with 70% to 80% as singletons. The CDR3 sequence is 15 residues long. Germline trimming cut 3 bases from V and 7 bases from J; bases unmatched to any gene: 11. Per germline, CDR1 KGHSH and CDR2 LQKENI. This clone was counted only a few times. Its cognate antigen is unknown. The TCR sequence derives from a middle-aged woman in good health and CMV-seronegative. The V gene is TRBV18, the J gene TRBJ2-7, with 8 bases identical to TRBD1. Sequencing was performed on PBMCs. The chain's CDR3 is CASSPQGPGTGEQYF. In DNA form, the CDR3 reads TGTGCCAGCTCACCCCAAGGTCCCGGGACAGGAGAGCAGTACTTC. The complete variable domain, with remaining parts taken from reference TRBV18 and TRBJ2-7, reads NAGVMQNPRHLVRRRGQEARLRCSPMKGHSHVYWYRQLPEEGLKFMVYLQKENIIDESGMPKERFSAEFPKEGPSILRIQQVVRGDSAAYFCASSPQGPGTGEQYFGPGTRLTVT.